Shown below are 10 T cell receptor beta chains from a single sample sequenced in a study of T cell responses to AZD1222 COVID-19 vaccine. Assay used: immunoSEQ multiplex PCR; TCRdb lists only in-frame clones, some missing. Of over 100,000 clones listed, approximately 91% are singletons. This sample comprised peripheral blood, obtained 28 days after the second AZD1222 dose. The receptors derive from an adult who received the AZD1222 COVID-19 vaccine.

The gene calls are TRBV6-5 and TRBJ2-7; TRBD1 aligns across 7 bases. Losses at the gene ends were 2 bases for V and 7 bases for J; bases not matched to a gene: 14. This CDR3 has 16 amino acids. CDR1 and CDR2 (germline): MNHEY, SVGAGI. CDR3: CASSYSVAGGTWEQYF. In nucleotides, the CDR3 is TGTGCCAGCAGTTACAGCGTGGCAGGGGGTACTTGGGAGCAGTACTTC.

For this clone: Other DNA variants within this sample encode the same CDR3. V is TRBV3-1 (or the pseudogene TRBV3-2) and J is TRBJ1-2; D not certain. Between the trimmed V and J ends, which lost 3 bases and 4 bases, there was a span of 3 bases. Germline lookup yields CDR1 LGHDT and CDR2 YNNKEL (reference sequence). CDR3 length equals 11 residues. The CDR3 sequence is CASSQGYGYTF. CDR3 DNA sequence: TGTGCCAGCAGCCAGGGCTATGGCTACACCTTC.

CDR3: CASCLDRLTPYNEQFF. In nucleotides, the CDR3 is TGTGCCAGCTGCCTAGACAGACTAACTCCCTACAATGAGCAGTTCTTC. The chain couples TRBV2 to TRBJ2-1; D is perhaps TRBD1 or TRBD2 (5 bases each). The germline V and J ends were trimmed by 8 bases and 2 bases, with 19 bases remaining between them. This CDR3 is 16 amino acids long. Germline V CDR1 and CDR2: SNHLY, FYNNEI.

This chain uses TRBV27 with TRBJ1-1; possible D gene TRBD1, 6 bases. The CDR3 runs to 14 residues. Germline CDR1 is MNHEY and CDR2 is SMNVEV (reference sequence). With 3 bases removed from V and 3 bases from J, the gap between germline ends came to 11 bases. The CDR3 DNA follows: TGTGCCAGCAGTTTTGGGGGCGCGGACACTGAAGCTTTCTTT. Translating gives CASSFGGADTEAFF.

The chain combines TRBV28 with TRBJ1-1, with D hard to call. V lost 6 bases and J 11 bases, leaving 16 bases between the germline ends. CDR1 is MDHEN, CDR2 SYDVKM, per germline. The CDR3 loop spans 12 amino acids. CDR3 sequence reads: CASSPGGRWAFF. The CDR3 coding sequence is TGTGCCAGCAGCCCCGGTGGCCGCTGGGCTTTCTTT. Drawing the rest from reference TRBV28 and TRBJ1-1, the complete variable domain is DVKVTQSSRYLVKRTGEKVFLECVQDMDHENMFWYRQDPGLGLRLIYFSYDVKMKEKGDIPEGYSVSREKKERFSLILESASTNQTSMYLCASSPGGRWAFFGQGTRLTVV.

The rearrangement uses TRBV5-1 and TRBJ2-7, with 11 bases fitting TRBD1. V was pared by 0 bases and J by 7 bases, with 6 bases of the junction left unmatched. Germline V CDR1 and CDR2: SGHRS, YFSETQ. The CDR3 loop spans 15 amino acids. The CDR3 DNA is TGCGCCAGCAGCTTGGGTGGACAGGGGGCCGCGGAGCAGTACTTC. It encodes CASSLGGQGAAEQYF. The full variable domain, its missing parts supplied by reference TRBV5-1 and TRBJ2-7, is KAGVTQTPRYLIKTRGQQVTLSCSPISGHRSVSWYQQTPGQGLQFLFEYFSETQRNKGNFPGRFSGRQFSNSRSEMNVSTLELGDSALYLCASSLGGQGAAEQYFGPGTRLTVT.

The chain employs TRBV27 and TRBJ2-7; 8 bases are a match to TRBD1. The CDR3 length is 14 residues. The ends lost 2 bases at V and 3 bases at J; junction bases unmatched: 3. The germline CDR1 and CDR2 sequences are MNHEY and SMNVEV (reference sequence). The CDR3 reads CASSLHRGDYEQYF. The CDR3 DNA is TGTGCCAGCAGTTTACACAGGGGGGACTACGAGCAGTACTTC.

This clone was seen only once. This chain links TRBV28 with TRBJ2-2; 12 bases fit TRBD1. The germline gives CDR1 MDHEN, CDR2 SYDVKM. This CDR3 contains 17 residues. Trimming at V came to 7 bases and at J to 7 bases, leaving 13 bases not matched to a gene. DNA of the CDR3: TGTGCCAGCAACCCCCCCTCGGGACAGGGGGCCAGCGGGGAGCTGTTTTTT. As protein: CASNPPSGQGASGELFF.

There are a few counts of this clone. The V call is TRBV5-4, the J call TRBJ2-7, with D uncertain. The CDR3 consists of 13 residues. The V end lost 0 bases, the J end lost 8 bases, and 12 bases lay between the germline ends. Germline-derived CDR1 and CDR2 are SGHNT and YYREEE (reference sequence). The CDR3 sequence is CASSLDTSKKQYF. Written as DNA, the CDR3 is TGTGCCAGCAGCTTGGATACTTCGAAGAAGCAGTACTTC.

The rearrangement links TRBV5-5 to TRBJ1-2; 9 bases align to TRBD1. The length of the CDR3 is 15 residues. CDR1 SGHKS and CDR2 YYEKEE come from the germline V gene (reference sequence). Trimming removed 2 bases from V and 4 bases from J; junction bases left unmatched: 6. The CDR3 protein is CASSFRTGVSYGYTF. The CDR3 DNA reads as TGTGCCAGCAGCTTCCGGACAGGGGTCTCCTATGGCTACACCTTC.